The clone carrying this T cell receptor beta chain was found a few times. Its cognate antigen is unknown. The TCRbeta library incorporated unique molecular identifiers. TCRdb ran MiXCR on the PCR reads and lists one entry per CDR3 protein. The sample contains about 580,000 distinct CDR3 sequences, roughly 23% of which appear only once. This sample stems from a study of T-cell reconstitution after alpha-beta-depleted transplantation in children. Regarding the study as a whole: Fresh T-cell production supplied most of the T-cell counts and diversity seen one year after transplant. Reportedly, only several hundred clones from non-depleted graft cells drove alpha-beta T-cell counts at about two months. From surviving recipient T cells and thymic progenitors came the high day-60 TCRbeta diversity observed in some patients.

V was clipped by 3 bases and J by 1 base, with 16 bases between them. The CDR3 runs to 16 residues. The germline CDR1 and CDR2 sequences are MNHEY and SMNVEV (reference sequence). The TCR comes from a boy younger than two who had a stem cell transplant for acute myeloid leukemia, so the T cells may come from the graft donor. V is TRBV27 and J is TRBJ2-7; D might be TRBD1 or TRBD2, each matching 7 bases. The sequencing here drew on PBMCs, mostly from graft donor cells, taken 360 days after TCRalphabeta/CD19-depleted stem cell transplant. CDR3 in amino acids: CASSLGSRGGSYEQYF. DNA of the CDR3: TGTGCCAGCAGTTTGGGGTCCAGGGGGGGTTCCTACGAGCAGTACTTC.